This is a list of T cell receptor beta chains from one sample in a study of CD8 T cells in ankylosing spondylitis. TCRdb itself ran the 5' RACE reads through MiXCR, one entry per CDR3 protein. The table includes approximately 400,000 distinct CDR3 sequences, roughly 25% detected once. The sequenced sample consisted of blood, either unsorted or a sorted T cell fraction (not recorded which). Source of these receptors: a male donor with ankylosing spondylitis. The CDR3 runs from the conserved cysteine through the conserved F or W. The order of the fields is clone size, J gene, V gene, D gene, CDR3 DNA, CDR3 protein. The D gene is left open where the match is weak. Not all rows give a size; the values are once, few, many and, for expanded clones, a class.

.	TRBJ2-3	TRBV11-2	TRBD2	TGTGCCAGCAGCTTTTGGACTAGCGGCACAGATACGCAGTATTTT	CASSFWTSGTDTQYF
few	TRBJ2-3	TRBV3-1	.	TGTGCCAGCAGCCTACAAGCATGGGACCTTTTGTATTTT	CASSLQAWDLLYF
few	TRBJ2-1	TRBV5-1	TRBD2	TGCGCCAGCAGCTTGACGCGACTAGCGGGAGATCCGGGAAATGAGCAGTTCTTC	CASSLTRLAGDPGNEQFF
few	TRBJ1-2	TRBV12-3/TRBV12-4	.	TGTGCCAGCAGTTTTGGATGGGACTATGGCTACACCTTC	CASSFGWDYGYTF
.	TRBJ1-2	TRBV4-1	TRBD1	TGCGCCAGCAGCCTCGACAGGGTCCATGGCTACACCTTC	CASSLDRVHGYTF
.	TRBJ2-5	TRBV20-1	.	TGCAGTGCTAGCCCCCCGGGGGAGACCCAGTACTTC	CSASPPGETQYF
.	TRBJ1-3	TRBV12-3/TRBV12-4	TRBD1	TGTGCCAGCAGTCCCCCCGGACAGGGGGCGGCTGGAAACACCATATATTTT	CASSPPGQGAAGNTIYF
.	TRBJ2-3	TRBV29-1	TRBD2	TGCAGCGTACTCCGGACTAGCGGGACCCCCGATACGCAGTATTTT	CSVLRTSGTPDTQYF
.	TRBJ1-1	TRBV3-1	TRBD1	TGTGCCAGCAGCCCCAGTGTGGGACAGGGCTTGACTGAAGCTTTCTTT	CASSPSVGQGLTEAFF
few	TRBJ2-1	TRBV20-1	TRBD1	TGCAGTGCTAGAGTCAGGGGGAGCGCCTACAATGAGCAGTTCTTC	CSARVRGSAYNEQFF
.	TRBJ1-1	TRBV29-1	.	TGCAGCGTTGATTACGGCTATACTGAAGCTTTCTTT	CSVDYGYTEAFF
.	TRBJ1-4	TRBV7-2	.	TGTGCCAGCAGCTTAGAGTGGCGTAATGAAAAACTGTTTTTT	CASSLEWRNEKLFF
.	TRBJ2-1	TRBV14	TRBD1	TGTGCCAGCAGCCAAGTTAGGGGGCGTTACAATGAGCAGTTCTTC	CASSQVRGRYNEQFF
.	TRBJ1-3	TRBV20-1	.	TGCAGTGCTAGGGGCCGGGACGGTAGGGACACCATATATTTT	CSARGRDGRDTIYF